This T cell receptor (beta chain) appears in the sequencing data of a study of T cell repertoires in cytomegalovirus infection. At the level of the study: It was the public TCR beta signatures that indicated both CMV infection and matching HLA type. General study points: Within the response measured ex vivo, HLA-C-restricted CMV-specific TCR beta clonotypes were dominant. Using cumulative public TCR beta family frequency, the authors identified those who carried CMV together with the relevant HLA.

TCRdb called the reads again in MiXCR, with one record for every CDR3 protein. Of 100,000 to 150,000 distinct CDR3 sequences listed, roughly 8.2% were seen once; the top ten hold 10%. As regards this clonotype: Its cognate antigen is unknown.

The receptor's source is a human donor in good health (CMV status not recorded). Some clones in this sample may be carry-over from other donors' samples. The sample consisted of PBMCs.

CDR3 bases: TGTGCCAGCAGTTCTACAGGGTACGCTTTCTTT. Protein: CASSSTGYAFF. The chain carries TRBV2 and TRBJ1-1; D perhaps matches TRBD1 (6 bases). The V end was cut by 5 bases, the J end by 11 bases, with 12 bases between. The CDR3 is made up of 11 amino acids. The V gene's germline CDR1 is SNHLY and CDR2 FYNNEI.